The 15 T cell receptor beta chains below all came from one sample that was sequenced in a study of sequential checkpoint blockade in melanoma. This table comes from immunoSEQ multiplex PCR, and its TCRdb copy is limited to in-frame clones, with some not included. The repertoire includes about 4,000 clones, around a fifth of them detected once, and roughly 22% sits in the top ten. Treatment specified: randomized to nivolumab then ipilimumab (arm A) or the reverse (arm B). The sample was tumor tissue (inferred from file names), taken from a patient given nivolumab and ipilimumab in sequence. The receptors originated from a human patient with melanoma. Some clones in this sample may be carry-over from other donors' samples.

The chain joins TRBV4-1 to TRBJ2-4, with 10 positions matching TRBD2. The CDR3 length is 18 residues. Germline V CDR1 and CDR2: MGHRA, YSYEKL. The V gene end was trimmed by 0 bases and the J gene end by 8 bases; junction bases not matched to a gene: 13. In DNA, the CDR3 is TGCGCCAGCAGCCAAGATGGGCCTAGCGGGGGCCCGAGACACATTCAGTACTTC. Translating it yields CASSQDGPSGGPRHIQYF.

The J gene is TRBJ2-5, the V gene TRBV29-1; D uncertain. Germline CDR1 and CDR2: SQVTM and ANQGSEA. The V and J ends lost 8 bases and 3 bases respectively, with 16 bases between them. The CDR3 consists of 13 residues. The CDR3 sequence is CSTAQASKETQYF. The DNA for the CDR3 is TGCAGCACAGCCCAGGCTAGTAAAGAGACCCAGTACTTC.

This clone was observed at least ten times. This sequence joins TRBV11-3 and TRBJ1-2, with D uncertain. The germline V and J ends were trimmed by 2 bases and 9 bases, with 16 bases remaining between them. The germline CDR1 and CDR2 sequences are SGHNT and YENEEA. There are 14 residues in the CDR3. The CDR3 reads CASSLSPGQSSYTF. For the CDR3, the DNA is TGTGCCAGCAGCTTAAGCCCTGGTCAGTCGAGCTACACCTTC.

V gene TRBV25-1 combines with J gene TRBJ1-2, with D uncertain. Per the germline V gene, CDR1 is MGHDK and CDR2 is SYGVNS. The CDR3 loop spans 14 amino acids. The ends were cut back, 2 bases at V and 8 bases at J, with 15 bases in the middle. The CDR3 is CASSETARPRGYTF. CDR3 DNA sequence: TGTGCCAGCAGTGAAACCGCTCGACCCAGGGGCTACACCTTC.

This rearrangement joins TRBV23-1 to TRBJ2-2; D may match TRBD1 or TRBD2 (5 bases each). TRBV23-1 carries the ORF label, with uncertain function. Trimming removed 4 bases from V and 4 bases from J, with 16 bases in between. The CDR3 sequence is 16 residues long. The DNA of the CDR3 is TGCGCCAGCAGTCCGAATCGAGTTGGGGGCACCGGGGAGCTGTTTTTT. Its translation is CASSPNRVGGTGELFF.

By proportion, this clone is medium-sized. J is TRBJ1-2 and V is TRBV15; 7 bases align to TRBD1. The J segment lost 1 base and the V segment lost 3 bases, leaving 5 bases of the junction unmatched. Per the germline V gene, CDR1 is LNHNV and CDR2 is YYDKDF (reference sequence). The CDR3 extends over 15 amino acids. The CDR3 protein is CATSSYRGDNYGYTF. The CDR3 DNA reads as TGTGCCACCAGCAGCTACAGGGGCGATAACTATGGCTACACCTTC.

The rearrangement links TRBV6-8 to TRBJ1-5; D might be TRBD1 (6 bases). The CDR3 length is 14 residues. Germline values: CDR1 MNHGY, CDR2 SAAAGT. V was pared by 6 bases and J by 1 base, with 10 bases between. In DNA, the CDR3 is TGTGCCAGCAGACAGGGTACGAGCAATCAGCCCCAGCATTTT. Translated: CASRQGTSNQPQHF.

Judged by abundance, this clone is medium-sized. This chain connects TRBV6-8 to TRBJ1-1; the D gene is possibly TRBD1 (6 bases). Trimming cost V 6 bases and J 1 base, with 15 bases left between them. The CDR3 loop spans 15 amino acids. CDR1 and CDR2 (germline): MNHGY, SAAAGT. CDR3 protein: CASRDTGTQNTEAFF. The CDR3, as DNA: TGTGCCAGCAGAGACACCGGGACACAGAACACTGAAGCTTTCTTT.

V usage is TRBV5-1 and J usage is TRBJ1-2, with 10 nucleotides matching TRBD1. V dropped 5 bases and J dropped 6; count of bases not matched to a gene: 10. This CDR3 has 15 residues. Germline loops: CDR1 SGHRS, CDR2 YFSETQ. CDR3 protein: CASSLVDRGYDGYTF. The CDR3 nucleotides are TGCGCCAGCAGTTTAGTGGACAGGGGGTATGATGGCTACACCTTC.

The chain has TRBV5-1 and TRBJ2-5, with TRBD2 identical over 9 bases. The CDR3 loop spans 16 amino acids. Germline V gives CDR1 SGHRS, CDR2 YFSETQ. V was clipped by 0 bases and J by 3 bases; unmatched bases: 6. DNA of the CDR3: TGCGCCAGCAGCTTGGAAAGGCGGGGGGGCAAAGAGACCCAGTACTTC. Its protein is CASSLERRGGKETQYF.

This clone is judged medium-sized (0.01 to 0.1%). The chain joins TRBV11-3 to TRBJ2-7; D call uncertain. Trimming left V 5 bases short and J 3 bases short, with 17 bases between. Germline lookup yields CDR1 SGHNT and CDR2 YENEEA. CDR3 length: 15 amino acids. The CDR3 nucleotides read TGTGCCAGCAGCCCATCAAGAGGAGAACGCTACGAGCAGTACTTC. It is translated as CASSPSRGERYEQYF.

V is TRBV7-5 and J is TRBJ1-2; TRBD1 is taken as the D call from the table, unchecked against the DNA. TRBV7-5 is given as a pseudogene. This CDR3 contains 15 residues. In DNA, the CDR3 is TGTGCCAGCAGCTGGACAGGGGGCGCAGGCTATGGCTACACCTTC. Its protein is CASSWTGGAGYGYTF.

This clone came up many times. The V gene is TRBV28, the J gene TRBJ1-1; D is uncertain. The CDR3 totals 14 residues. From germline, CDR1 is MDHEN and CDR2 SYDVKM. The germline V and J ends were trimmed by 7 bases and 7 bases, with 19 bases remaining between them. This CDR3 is CASTLGPQWSEAFF. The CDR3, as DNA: TGTGCCAGCACCCTCGGACCCCAGTGGAGTGAAGCTTTCTTT.

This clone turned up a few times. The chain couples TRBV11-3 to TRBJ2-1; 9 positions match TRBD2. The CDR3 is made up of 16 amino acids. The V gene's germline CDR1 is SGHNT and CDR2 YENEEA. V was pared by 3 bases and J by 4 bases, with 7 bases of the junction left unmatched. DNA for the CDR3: TGTGCCAGCAGCTTTATGGCGGGGGGGACGTACAATGAGCAGTTCTTC. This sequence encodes CASSFMAGGTYNEQFF.

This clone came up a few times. The CDR3 sequence is CASSPQGAISYEQYF. CDR3 DNA sequence: TGTGCCAGCAGTCCCCAAGGGGCGATTTCCTACGAGCAGTACTTC. This chain connects TRBV6-8 to TRBJ2-7, with D tentatively TRBD1 (5 bases). V was shortened by 5 bases and J by 1 base, with 15 bases between the two germline ends. CDR3 length: 15 amino acids. Germline V gene sequence: CDR1 MNHGY, CDR2 SAAAGT.